The rows below give T cell receptor beta chains drawn from one sample of a study of graft-versus-host responses after intestinal transplantation. The antigens of these receptors remain unknown. Libraries were prepared by immunoSEQ multiplex PCR; TCRdb keeps only in-frame clonotypes and omits some of them. The sample has fewer than 95,000 clones; 80% to 95% are singletons. Material: unstimulated CD8+ T cells sorted from spleen or lymph node cells, obtained before transplant. The receptors were sampled from a human donor who was the organ donor for an intestinal transplant. CDR3s include the opening cysteine and the closing phenylalanine or tryptophan. Fields, in order: V gene, clone size, D gene, J gene, CDR3 DNA, CDR3 protein. The D gene is left open where the match is weak. The size entry is marked missing in some rows and otherwise reads once, few, many or a size class.

>TRBV18|-|TRBD1|TRBJ2-5
TGTGCCAGCTCACGGACAGGGGGGTCCCAAGAGACCCAGTACTTC
CASSRTGGSQETQYF
>TRBV27|once|TRBD1|TRBJ1-1
TGTGCCAGCAGTGCAGGGGGCGGGACTGAAGCTTTCTTT
CASSAGGGTEAFF
>TRBV9|-|-|TRBJ2-7
TGTGCCAGCAGCGTAGGTGTGGAGACCTCCTACGAGCAGTACTTC
CASSVGVETSYEQYF
>TRBV5-8|-|-|TRBJ2-6
TGTGCCAGCAGCTTGGGTCATGGGGCCAACGTCCTGACTTTC
CASSLGHGANVLTF
>TRBV7-6|-|-|TRBJ2-7
TGTGCCAGCAGCTTATCGGCAGACTACGAGCAGTACTTC
CASSLSADYEQYF
>TRBV27|-|-|TRBJ2-7
TGTGCCAGCAGTTTACAGGGTAGCTCCTACGAGCAGTACTTC
CASSLQGSSYEQYF
>TRBV28|-|-|TRBJ2-3
TGTGCCAGCAGTTACAGGGCTACCACAGATACGCAGTATTTT
CASSYRATTDTQYF
>TRBV9|once|-|TRBJ1-2
TGTGCCAGCAGCGTAGGCCCAGGGAGGGATGGCTACACCTTC
CASSVGPGRDGYTF
>TRBV7-2|once|TRBD2|TRBJ2-1
TGTGCCAGCAGCTTAATTAGCGGGGGGACCTCCTACAATGAGCAGTTCTTC
CASSLISGGTSYNEQFF
>TRBV19|-|TRBD1|TRBJ2-7
TGTGCCAGTAGTATGGGACAGGGGGTCAACGAGCAGTACTTC
CASSMGQGVNEQYF
>TRBV9|-|TRBD1|TRBJ1-3
TGTGCCAGCAGCGTGGGACAGGTACCCTCTGGAAACACCATATATTTT
CASSVGQVPSGNTIYF
>TRBV19|few|TRBD2|TRBJ2-7
TGTGCCAGTAGTCCGGGACTAACCTACGAGCAGTACTTC
CASSPGLTYEQYF
>TRBV7-6|-|TRBD2|TRBJ2-7
TGTGCCAGCAGCTTAGGTGGCGGGGGGGCCTACGAGCAGTACTTC
CASSLGGGGAYEQYF
>TRBV4-1|-|TRBD2|TRBJ2-3
TGCGCCAGCAGCCTACATACTAGCGGGGGTTCAGATACGCAGTATTTT
CASSLHTSGGSDTQYF
>TRBV6-1|-|TRBD1|TRBJ1-5
TGTGCCAGCAGTGAAGCTCGGGGAAACAGGGGAAGCAATCAGCCCCAGCATTTT
CASSEARGNRGSNQPQHF
>TRBV11-2|once|-|TRBJ2-7
TGTGCCAGCAGCCCTCCCGGTGGTGTATCCTACGAGCAGTACTTC
CASSPPGGVSYEQYF
>TRBV2|-|-|TRBJ2-2
TGTGCCAGCAGTGAGGCCGGACGGGGGACCGGGGAGCTGTTTTTT
CASSEAGRGTGELFF
>TRBV7-9|-|-|TRBJ1-1
TGTGCCAGCAGTCCCATCAACACTGAAGCTTTCTTT
CASSPINTEAFF
>TRBV27|-|TRBD1|TRBJ1-6
TGTGCCAGCAGTTCCAGGGGACAGGGTCTCCGTTCACCCCTCCACTTT
CASSSRGQGLRSPLHF
>TRBV4-3|-|TRBD1|TRBJ1-1
TGCGCCAGCAGCCAAGCGGGGGACAGCTTGAACACTGAAGCTTTCTTT
CASSQAGDSLNTEAFF